The subject of this entry is one T cell receptor beta chain. The specificity of this receptor is unknown. A much larger clone is a single base away; this may be a read error. The library was built by means of PCR. This sample was sequenced with an Illumina HiSeq 4000. Bulk TCR libraries were generated as previously described, with the TCR primers listed in Table S5 used. Purification of total RNA was performed with the Qiagen AllPrep DNA/RNA kit. Before any analysis, reads coming from multiple sequencing runs of the same library were combined into one pool. On the authors' methods: Reads were retained only if their TCR constant sequence matched exactly, and those retained reads were trimmed to 150 nt and grouped according to their 12-nt molecular barcodes. Within each barcode group, reads were sub-clustered at a 15% Levenshtein threshold, and quality-weighted consensus sequences were built per RNA molecule. Non-functional sequences were discarded, and so were lower-count sequences lying one edit away from another sequence. Based on fitting two negative binomial distributions, any barcode sub-cluster with under 20% of the maximum read count was discarded. TCRdb reworked the public reads: Q25 trimming with fastp, MiXCR clone assembly, productive beta chains retained. When rows share a CDR3 protein, they turn into one entry using the most common DNA and genes. The V and J calls shown here were made by TCRdb, not taken from the authors' results. Counted in this sample were just under 65,000 distinct CDR3 sequences; 15% to 20% of them appeared once. Clones ranked in the top ten supply over 1.1% of the sample.

Libraries of naive CD8 T cells were generated from roughly 21,000 to 960,000 sorted cells, with 10%, 30% or 50% of the purified RNA used. Naive CD8 T cells were FACS-sorted as CD8+CD4-CCR7+CD45RA+ on a BD FACSAria II into RLT Plus buffer. To test detection sensitivity, Jurkat RNA equivalent to under 12 TCR copies was spiked into samples of about 18,000-1,000,000 naive CD8 T cells. Enrichment of CD8 T cells was performed with RosetteSep CD8+ T Cell Enrichment Cocktail and Ficoll-Paque, after which ACK red cell lysis was carried out. These data belong to a study of molecular identifiers for immune sequencing clone quantification (dated by TCRdb to the late 2010s). Some background on the complete study: For a replicate experiment, RNA from about 20,000 or 100,000 naive CD8 T cells was divided into five aliquots, of which four were sequenced. CD8 T cells were used in a methods study to benchmark molecular-identifier clustering-based TCR repertoire sequencing (MIDCIRS) and TCR RNA copy counting. The paper's findings and limits, for the study overall: Modeling indicated about 3 TCR RNA copies recovered per cell, compared with about 10 by digital PCR, which implies a capture efficiency of around 29%. Highly expanded clone sizes could be underestimated if identical TCR molecules share a barcode. The naive libraries included spiked-in Jurkat TCR RNA (roughly ten copies' worth), and this Jurkat TCR RNA is not part of the donor repertoire. In CMV-specific effector cells, clones with more than 20 RNA copies contained over 98% of molecules, whereas in naive cells such clones contained under 1% of molecules. When barcode sub-clustering was omitted, TCR diversity was inflated by chimeric consensus sequences, with chimeras reaching as high as 47%. A single cell's worth of spiked-in Jurkat TCR RNA was reported detectable even among under 1.1 million naive CD8 T cells.

For CDR1 and CDR2, the germline V gene lists ENHRY and SYGVKD. Including cysteine and phenylalanine, the CDR3 has 12 amino acids. Of the read, only the CDR3 DNA is kept; its 36 bases are in frame from base 1. The clonotype originates from a human donor in good health. Some libraries in this study had Jurkat cell RNA spiked in. In this chain, TRBV10-3 is recombined with TRBJ2-1; the best D guess is TRBD2, with 5 bases matching. Sequencing was done on a sample of naive CD8+ T cells from blood, with Jurkat cell RNA spiked in. The cell subset or site label here, explained by the study, means: FACS-sorted CD8+CD4-CCR7+CD45RA+ naive T cells. The base sequence is TGTGCCGGAGGACCCAGCGACAATGAGCAGCTCTTC. It translates to CAGGPSDNEQLF.